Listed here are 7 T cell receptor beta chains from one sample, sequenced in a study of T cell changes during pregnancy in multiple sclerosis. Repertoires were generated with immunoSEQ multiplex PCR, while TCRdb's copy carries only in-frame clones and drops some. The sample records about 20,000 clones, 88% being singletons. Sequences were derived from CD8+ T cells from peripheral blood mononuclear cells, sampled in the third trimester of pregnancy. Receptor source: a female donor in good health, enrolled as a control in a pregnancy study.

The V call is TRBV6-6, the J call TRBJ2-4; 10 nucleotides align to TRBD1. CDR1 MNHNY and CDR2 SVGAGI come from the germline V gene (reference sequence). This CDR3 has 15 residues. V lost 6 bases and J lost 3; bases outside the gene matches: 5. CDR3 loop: CASSERTGGKNIQYF. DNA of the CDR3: TGTGCCAGCAGCGAGAGGACAGGGGGCAAAAACATTCAGTACTTC.

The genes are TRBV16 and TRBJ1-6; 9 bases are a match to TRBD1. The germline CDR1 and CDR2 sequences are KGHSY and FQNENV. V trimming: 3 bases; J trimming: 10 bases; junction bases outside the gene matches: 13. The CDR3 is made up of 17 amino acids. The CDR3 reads CASSQVTGGNVESPLHF. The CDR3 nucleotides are TGTGCCAGCAGCCAGGTGACAGGGGGAAATGTCGAATCACCCCTCCACTTT.

CDR3 coding DNA: TGCGCCAGCAGTTATCCAGGGAATACCTACGAGCAGTACTTC. Protein: CASSYPGNTYEQYF. The chain carries TRBV10-2 and TRBJ2-7, with D perhaps TRBD1 (5 bases). This CDR3 comprises 14 residues. The V gene lost 5 bases and the J gene lost 2 bases, with 13 bases spanning the gap. The germline gives CDR1 WSHSY, CDR2 SAAADI.

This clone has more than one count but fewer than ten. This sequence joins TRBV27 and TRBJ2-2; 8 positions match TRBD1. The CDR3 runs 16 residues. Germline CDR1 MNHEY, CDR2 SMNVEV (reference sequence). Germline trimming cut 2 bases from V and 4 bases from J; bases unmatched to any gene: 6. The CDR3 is CASSLVAGGPTGELFF. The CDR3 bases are TGTGCCAGCAGTTTAGTCGCAGGGGGCCCCACCGGGGAGCTGTTTTTT.

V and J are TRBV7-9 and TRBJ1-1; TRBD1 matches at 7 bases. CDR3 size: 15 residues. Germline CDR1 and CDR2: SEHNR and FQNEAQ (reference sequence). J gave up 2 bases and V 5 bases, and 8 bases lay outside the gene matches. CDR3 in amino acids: CASSPRDSPNTEAFF. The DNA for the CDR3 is TGTGCCAGCAGCCCGAGGGACAGCCCTAACACTGAAGCTTTCTTT. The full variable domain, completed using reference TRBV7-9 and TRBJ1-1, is DTGVSQNPRHKITKRGQNVTFRCDPISEHNRLYWYRQTLGQGPEFLTYFQNEAQLEKSRLLSDRFSAERPKGSFSTLEIQRTEQGDSAMYLCASSPRDSPNTEAFFGQGTRLTVV.

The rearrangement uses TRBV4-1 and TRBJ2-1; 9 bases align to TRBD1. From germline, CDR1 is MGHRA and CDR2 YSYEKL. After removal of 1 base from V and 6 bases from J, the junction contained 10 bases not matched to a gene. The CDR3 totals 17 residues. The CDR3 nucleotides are TGCGCCAGCAGCCAAGGGGGTAGGGGGACAGGGCCCAATGAGCAGTTCTTC. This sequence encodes CASSQGGRGTGPNEQFF.

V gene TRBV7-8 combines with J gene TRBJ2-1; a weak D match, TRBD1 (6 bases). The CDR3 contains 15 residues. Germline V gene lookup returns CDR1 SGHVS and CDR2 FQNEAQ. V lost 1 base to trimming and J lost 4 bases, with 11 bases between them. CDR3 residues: CASSLVGRGYNEQFF. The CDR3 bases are TGTGCCAGCAGCTTAGTGGGCAGGGGTTACAATGAGCAGTTCTTC.